Detailed here is one TCR beta chain. The data were produced by immunoSEQ multiplex PCR, yet TCRdb's version contains in-frame clones alone and is incomplete. This sample has around 180,000 clones, with about four fifths found just once. This sample is drawn from a study of blood T cell repertoires in COVID-19. With 5 bases clipped from V and 8 bases from J, the junction kept 7 bases outside the gene matches. The CDR3 is 14 amino acids. Germline lookup yields CDR1 SGHTA and CDR2 FQGNSA. Sequenced material: peripheral blood. The genes are TRBV7-2 and TRBJ2-3; TRBD2 aligns across 10 bases. The receptor was derived from a man in his 70s with active or convalescent COVID-19. The CDR3 coding sequence is TGTGCCAGCAGCACTAGCGGGAACATAGGTACGCAGTATTTT. It translates to CASSTSGNIGTQYF.